A selection of T cell receptor beta chains follows, all from one sample in a study of technical replicates of blood from several donors. The table came from immunoSEQ multiplex PCR; TCRdb's copy has only in-frame clones and leaves some out. In the table there are approximately 70,000 clones, approximately 90% of which are singletons. Sequencing was carried out using T cells isolated from PBMCs. All receptors come from a human donor in good health. CDR3s include the opening cysteine and the closing phenylalanine or tryptophan. Fields, in order: J gene, V gene, CDR3 protein.

TRBJ2-3,TRBV7-2,CASSPIGSGTQYF
TRBJ2-7,TRBV4-3,CASSPTDRYSYEQYF
TRBJ2-1,TRBV4-3,CASSQGDLLAGYNEQFF
TRBJ2-7,TRBV2,CAGLSGRTYEQYF
TRBJ2-7,TRBV6-1,CASSEDGTRITYEQYF
TRBJ1-1,TRBV9,CASSVEGQGHTEAFF
TRBJ2-1,TRBV10-3,CAIMQGGGNEQFF
TRBJ2-1,TRBV29-1,CSAMEGVGNEQFF
TRBJ1-5,TRBV6-1,CASSEGAVTGVNQPQHF
TRBJ1-3,TRBV19,CASSLREGKLEPSGNTIYF
TRBJ2-3,TRBV7-8,CASSALGAGVSWDTQYF
TRBJ2-1,TRBV7-9,CASSPLGNEQFF
TRBJ2-7,TRBV4-1,CASSLGIGGIYEQYF
TRBJ1-1,TRBV29-1,CSLGGHLNTEAFF
TRBJ1-3,TRBV4-2,CASSHITGTGSGNTIYF
TRBJ2-7,TRBV7-8,CASSLAAGPYEQYF
TRBJ1-2,TRBV18,CASSPLGQGVKGYTF
TRBJ2-7,TRBV5-6,CASSLAGSYEQYF
TRBJ1-5,TRBV30,CASSGGEGIGNQPQHF
TRBJ1-2,TRBV27,CASSSTGPYGYTF
TRBJ2-2,TRBV11-3,CASNSGGGELFF
TRBJ1-4,TRBV11-2,CASSARDRANEKLFF
TRBJ2-5,TRBV5-1,CASSPLAGVLISTETQYF
TRBJ1-5,TRBV28,CASSLPGQGYNQPQHF
TRBJ2-7,TRBV9,CASSVEGQGGYEQYF
TRBJ2-7,TRBV6-6,CASSYSSHSSYEQYF
TRBJ2-3,TRBV30,CAWSDGQLADTQYF
TRBJ2-1,TRBV4-1,CASSQLERLAGDEQFF